These T cell receptor beta chains were read from a single sample in a study of vaccination and CD4 T cells after COVID-19. TCRdb passed the PCR reads through MiXCR, listing each CDR3 protein once. In the table there are roughly 20,000 distinct CDR3 sequences, roughly 70% of which are singletons. These TCRs are of unknown antigen specificity. The sequenced material came from CD4+ T cells from blood, cultured in vitro. These receptors came from a human donor who had recovered from COVID-19. CDR3s include the opening cysteine and the closing phenylalanine or tryptophan. The D gene is left open where the match is weak. Only some rows state a clone size, as once, few, many or a class for expanded clones.

J | D | V | size | CDR3
TRBJ2-1 | . | TRBV7-2 | few | CASSLAPTPGKGQFF
TRBJ2-5 | . | TRBV6-5 | . | CASSYSGGRETQYF
TRBJ1-1 | . | TRBV4-3 | . | CASSQDLGADEAFF
TRBJ1-5 | . | TRBV7-6 | . | CASSLIGDQPQHF
TRBJ1-5 | TRBD1 | TRBV27 | . | CASRPTSGTGGISNQPQHF
TRBJ2-1 | . | TRBV27 | . | CASSFSPRQGKNEQFF
TRBJ2-1 | . | TRBV28 | once | CASTQYRNNEQFF
TRBJ2-2 | . | TRBV7-3 | once | CASSPLGDSPGELFF
TRBJ2-5 | TRBD2 | TRBV20-1 | few | CSARVPSGETQYF
TRBJ1-2 | . | TRBV12-3/TRBV12-4 | . | CASTTLIGGLTYGYTF
TRBJ2-7 | TRBD1 | TRBV24-1 | . | CATSGGQIYEQYF
TRBJ2-7 | . | TRBV7-6 | . | CASSLEGNSYEQYF
TRBJ1-1 | . | TRBV5-1 | . | CASSSARGPEGREAFF
TRBJ1-5 | . | TRBV27 | . | CASSLTSYSNQPQHF
TRBJ1-1 | . | TRBV7-9 | . | CASSLIGQYTEAFF
TRBJ2-7 | . | TRBV21-1 | . | CASTSKTQGDGVVGEQYF
TRBJ2-3 | . | TRBV7-3 | once | CASSSQDIRPTRDTQYF
TRBJ2-2 | . | TRBV7-3 | few | CASSLTPTGELFF
TRBJ2-7 | . | TRBV7-2 | . | CASSKSTDSYEQYF
TRBJ2-3 | TRBD2 | TRBV27 | . | CASSLGLLTDTQYF
TRBJ1-5 | . | TRBV28 | . | CASSTPHRAHQPQHF
TRBJ1-1 | . | TRBV19 | . | CASKGNTEAFF
TRBJ2-3 | TRBD2 | TRBV24-1 | . | CATSVLAGVADTQYF
TRBJ2-2 | . | TRBV20-1 | . | CSAREYTYGTGELFF
TRBJ1-5 | . | TRBV7-2 | . | CASSLLPGYNQPQHF
TRBJ2-7 | TRBD2 | TRBV6-1 | . | CASSGGGSSYEQYF
TRBJ1-3 | . | TRBV12-3/TRBV12-4 | . | CASSPTGTGNTIYF
TRBJ1-5 | . | TRBV19 | few | CASSTRAGHQREPQHF
TRBJ1-6 | . | TRBV19 | . | CASKLKRTNYNSPLHF
TRBJ1-1 | . | TRBV30 | . | CAWSVGSALYQVAFF
TRBJ2-5 | TRBD1 | TRBV6-1 | . | CASTGTGGPQETQYF
TRBJ1-6 | . | TRBV7-9 | once | CASSLTPGPLHF
TRBJ1-2 | TRBD1 | TRBV29-1 | . | CSVRGQGNYGYTF
TRBJ2-7 | TRBD2 | TRBV7-2 | . | CASSLALVLAAYEQYF
TRBJ1-5 | . | TRBV7-9 | . | CASSRKYPQTTQHF
TRBJ1-6 | . | TRBV7-9 | . | CASGLSETYNSPLHF
TRBJ1-5 | . | TRBV6-1 | . | CASHPRGGNQPQHF
TRBJ2-2 | TRBD2 | TRBV6-2/TRBV6-3 | . | CASSTGLVGIGELFF
TRBJ2-5 | TRBD1 | TRBV2 | once | CASKFPGQTQCF
TRBJ1-1 | . | TRBV28 | . | CASRGDRRNTEAFF
TRBJ2-7 | TRBD2 | TRBV27 | . | CASSPLGTSGPYEQYF
TRBJ2-7 | . | TRBV20-1 | few | CSAEGPRTSEQYF
TRBJ2-1 | TRBD2 | TRBV20-1 | once | CSANSGGEYNEQFF
TRBJ1-1 | . | TRBV20-1 | . | CSAPGVGDNTEAFF
TRBJ2-7 | TRBD2 | TRBV2 | . | CASSGLGGRAYEQYF
TRBJ2-1 | . | TRBV20-1 | medium-sized | CSAPPGLINNEQFF
TRBJ1-6 | . | TRBV7-2 | . | CASSLGSRQVSPLHF
TRBJ2-7 | . | TRBV27 | . | CASSPTLSSYEQYF
TRBJ1-5 | . | TRBV30 | . | CAWRSSSNQPQHF
TRBJ1-2 | . | TRBV20-1 | few | CSARDGTLVASYTF